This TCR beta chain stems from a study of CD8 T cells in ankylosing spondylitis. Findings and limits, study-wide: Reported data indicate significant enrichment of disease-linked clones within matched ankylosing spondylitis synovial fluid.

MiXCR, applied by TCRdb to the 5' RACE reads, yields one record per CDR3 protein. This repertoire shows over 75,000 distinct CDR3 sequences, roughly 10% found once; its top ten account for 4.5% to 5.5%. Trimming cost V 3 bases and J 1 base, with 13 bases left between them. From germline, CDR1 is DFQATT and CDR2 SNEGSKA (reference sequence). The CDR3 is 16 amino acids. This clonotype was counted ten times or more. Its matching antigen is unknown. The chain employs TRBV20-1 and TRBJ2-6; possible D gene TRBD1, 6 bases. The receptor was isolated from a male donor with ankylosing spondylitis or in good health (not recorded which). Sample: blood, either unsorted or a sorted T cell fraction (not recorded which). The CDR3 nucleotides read TGCAGTGCTAGGGACAGAGGAACGTCTGGGGCCAACGTCCTGACTTTC. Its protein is CSARDRGTSGANVLTF.